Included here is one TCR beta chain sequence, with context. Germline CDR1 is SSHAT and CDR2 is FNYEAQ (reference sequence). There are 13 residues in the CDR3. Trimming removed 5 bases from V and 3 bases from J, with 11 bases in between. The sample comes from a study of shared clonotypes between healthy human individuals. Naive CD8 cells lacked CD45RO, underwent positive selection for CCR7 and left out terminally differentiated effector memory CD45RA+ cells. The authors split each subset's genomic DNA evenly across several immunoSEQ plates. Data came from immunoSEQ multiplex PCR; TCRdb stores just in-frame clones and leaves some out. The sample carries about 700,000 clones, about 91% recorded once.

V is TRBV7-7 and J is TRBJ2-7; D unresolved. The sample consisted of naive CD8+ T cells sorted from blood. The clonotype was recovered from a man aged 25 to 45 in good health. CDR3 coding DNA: TGTGCCAGCAGCCCCCTCGGCAGCTACGAGCAGTACTTC. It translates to CASSPLGSYEQYF.